These T cell receptor beta chains were read from a single sample in a study of OX40 agonist ivuxolimab in advanced cancers. TCRdb's table, derived via immunoSEQ multiplex PCR, lists solely in-frame clones and lacks some. In the table there are about 33,000 clones, approximately 78% of which are singletons. Sequencing was performed on CD4+ or CD8+ T cells sorted from blood, taken in a trial of the OX40 agonist ivuxolimab. These receptors were obtained from an adult with an advanced solid tumor such as melanoma, head and neck, liver or kidney cancer. CDR3s include the opening cysteine and the closing phenylalanine or tryptophan. Each record gives: D gene, clone size, V gene, J gene, CDR3 protein, CDR3 DNA. The D gene is left open where the match is weak. Expanded clones get a size class; other rows say once, few or many, or leave the size out.

d_gene: TRBD2
abundance: .
v_gene: TRBV30
j_gene: TRBJ2-7
CDR3aa: CAWMKLAGHYEQYF
CDR3nt: TGTGCCTGGATGAAACTAGCGGGGCACTACGAGCAGTACTTC

d_gene: .
abundance: .
v_gene: TRBV11-2
j_gene: TRBJ2-2
CDR3aa: CASSPSTTGELFF
CDR3nt: TGTGCCAGCAGCCCCAGTACCACCGGGGAGCTGTTTTTT

d_gene: TRBD2
abundance: .
v_gene: TRBV5-1
j_gene: TRBJ2-3
CDR3aa: CASSGQPSGGGDTQYF
CDR3nt: TGCGCCAGCAGCGGTCAACCCTCGGGGGGAGGGGATACGCAGTATTTT

d_gene: TRBD1
abundance: once
v_gene: TRBV7-8
j_gene: TRBJ1-6
CDR3aa: CASSLATTGASLHF
CDR3nt: TGTGCCAGCAGCTTAGCGACAACAGGGGCCAGCCTCCACTTT

d_gene: TRBD1
abundance: .
v_gene: TRBV19
j_gene: TRBJ2-3
CDR3aa: CASRGTGIESDTQYF
CDR3nt: TGTGCCAGTAGAGGGACAGGGATAGAATCAGATACGCAGTATTTT

d_gene: .
abundance: .
v_gene: TRBV18
j_gene: TRBJ2-5
CDR3aa: CASSPQSGGETQYF
CDR3nt: TGTGCCAGCTCACCACAGAGCGGCGGAGAGACCCAGTACTTC

d_gene: .
abundance: .
v_gene: TRBV6-1
j_gene: TRBJ1-1
CDR3aa: CASNRQRNTEAFF
CDR3nt: TGTGCCAGCAACCGACAACGGAACACTGAAGCTTTCTTT

d_gene: TRBD1
abundance: medium-sized
v_gene: TRBV2
j_gene: TRBJ2-2
CDR3aa: CASRADRQFTGELFF
CDR3nt: TGTGCCAGCAGAGCGGACAGGCAGTTCACCGGGGAGCTGTTTTTT

d_gene: .
abundance: .
v_gene: TRBV27
j_gene: TRBJ2-2
CDR3aa: CATQSGLITGELFF
CDR3nt: TGTGCCACCCAAAGCGGGTTGATTACCGGGGAGCTGTTTTTT

d_gene: .
abundance: .
v_gene: TRBV19
j_gene: TRBJ1-3
CDR3aa: CASWDGRGNSGNTIYF
CDR3nt: TGTGCCAGTTGGGACGGCAGGGGTAACTCTGGAAACACCATATATTTT

d_gene: .
abundance: .
v_gene: TRBV6-5
j_gene: TRBJ2-7
CDR3aa: CASSAARAYEQYF
CDR3nt: TGTGCCAGCAGTGCTGCCAGGGCCTACGAGCAGTACTTC

d_gene: TRBD1
abundance: few
v_gene: TRBV9
j_gene: TRBJ1-2
CDR3aa: CASSVGGNRGEGYTF
CDR3nt: TGTGCCAGCAGCGTAGGAGGGAACAGGGGTGAGGGCTACACCTTC

d_gene: TRBD2
abundance: .
v_gene: TRBV9
j_gene: TRBJ2-1
CDR3aa: CASSVVPSGGYNEQFF
CDR3nt: TGTGCCAGCAGCGTAGTCCCTAGCGGGGGTTACAATGAGCAGTTCTTC

d_gene: TRBD1
abundance: .
v_gene: TRBV23-1
j_gene: TRBJ1-2
CDR3aa: CASSQRTGDYYGYTF
CDR3nt: TGCGCCAGCAGTCAACGGACAGGGGATTACTATGGCTACACCTTC

d_gene: TRBD1
abundance: .
v_gene: TRBV18
j_gene: TRBJ2-6
CDR3aa: CASSPDTGGAGANVLTF
CDR3nt: TGTGCCAGCTCACCGGATACAGGGGGCGCTGGGGCCAACGTCCTGACTTTC

d_gene: .
abundance: .
v_gene: TRBV6-5
j_gene: TRBJ1-3
CDR3aa: CASRRDARDGNTIYF
CDR3nt: TGTGCCAGCAGAAGAGACGCACGGGATGGAAACACCATATATTTT

d_gene: .
abundance: .
v_gene: TRBV6-5
j_gene: TRBJ1-1
CDR3aa: CAPPGEAFF
CDR3nt: TGTGCCCCCCCTGGGGAAGCTTTCTTT

d_gene: .
abundance: .
v_gene: TRBV11-1
j_gene: TRBJ1-6
CDR3aa: CASSRTRNSPLHF
CDR3nt: TGTGCCAGCAGCCGCACGAGAAATTCACCCCTCCACTTT

d_gene: TRBD1
abundance: .
v_gene: TRBV29-1
j_gene: TRBJ2-5
CDR3aa: CSVKLQGTETQYF
CDR3nt: TGCAGCGTCAAATTACAGGGGACAGAGACCCAGTACTTC

d_gene: .
abundance: .
v_gene: TRBV5-1
j_gene: TRBJ1-2
CDR3aa: CASRDDSESYGYTF
CDR3nt: TGCGCCAGCAGGGACGACAGCGAGTCCTATGGCTACACCTTC

d_gene: TRBD1
abundance: .
v_gene: TRBV7-9
j_gene: TRBJ2-7
CDR3aa: CASSPGQGYHEQYF
CDR3nt: TGTGCCAGCAGCCCGGGACAGGGATACCACGAGCAGTACTTC

d_gene: TRBD1
abundance: .
v_gene: TRBV25-1
j_gene: TRBJ1-4
CDR3aa: CASRPGTGEEKLFF
CDR3nt: TGTGCCAGCAGACCCGGGACAGGGGAAGAAAAACTGTTTTTT

d_gene: .
abundance: .
v_gene: TRBV19
j_gene: TRBJ2-7
CDR3aa: CATTTRQGEQYF
CDR3nt: TGTGCCACAACCACTAGGCAAGGCGAGCAGTACTTC

d_gene: TRBD1
abundance: once
v_gene: TRBV6-1
j_gene: TRBJ1-3
CDR3aa: CASSEFGTGVGNTIYF
CDR3nt: TGTGCCAGCAGTGAATTTGGGACAGGAGTTGGAAACACCATATATTTT

d_gene: .
abundance: .
v_gene: TRBV21-1
j_gene: TRBJ1-6
CDR3aa: CASSNPGGSSYNSPLHF
CDR3nt: TGTGCCAGCAGCAACCCAGGGGGGAGCTCCTATAATTCACCCCTCCACTTT

d_gene: TRBD2
abundance: .
v_gene: TRBV6-1
j_gene: TRBJ2-1
CDR3aa: CASSEYAGVANEQFF
CDR3nt: TGTGCCAGCAGTGAGTATGCGGGAGTCGCGAATGAGCAGTTCTTC

d_gene: .
abundance: .
v_gene: TRBV7-9
j_gene: TRBJ1-2
CDR3aa: CASSRTGIGGYTF
CDR3nt: TGTGCCAGCAGTAGAACAGGGATCGGTGGCTACACCTTC

d_gene: .
abundance: .
v_gene: TRBV19
j_gene: TRBJ1-1
CDR3aa: CASSIWRDTEAFF
CDR3nt: TGTGCCAGTAGTATTTGGAGGGACACTGAAGCTTTCTTT

d_gene: TRBD1
abundance: few
v_gene: TRBV7-9
j_gene: TRBJ2-7
CDR3aa: CASSLELDRGEQYF
CDR3nt: TGTGCCAGCAGCTTAGAATTGGACAGGGGAGAGCAGTACTTC

d_gene: .
abundance: .
v_gene: TRBV4-1
j_gene: TRBJ1-3
CDR3aa: CASSPVGWSGNTIYF
CDR3nt: TGCGCCAGCAGCCCGGTGGGGTGGTCTGGAAACACCATATATTTT

d_gene: .
abundance: .
v_gene: TRBV7-3
j_gene: TRBJ2-7
CDR3aa: CASSRTFLGRQYF
CDR3nt: TGTGCCAGCAGCAGGACTTTCCTAGGAAGGCAGTACTTC

d_gene: .
abundance: .
v_gene: TRBV28
j_gene: TRBJ1-1
CDR3aa: CASSSYRVNTEAFF
CDR3nt: TGTGCCAGCAGTTCGTACAGGGTGAACACTGAAGCTTTCTTT

d_gene: .
abundance: .
v_gene: TRBV18
j_gene: TRBJ1-5
CDR3aa: CASSPTEGGGKQPQHF
CDR3nt: TGTGCCAGCTCACCGACTGAGGGGGGGGGAAAACAGCCCCAGCATTTT